What follows are 2 T cell receptor beta chains derived from one specimen sequenced in a study of cytomegalovirus exposure and HLA in healthy donors. A multiplex PCR was run with 60 Vbeta primers and 13 Jbeta primers. Method: immunoSEQ multiplex PCR; TCRdb's copy keeps in-frame clones and lacks some. This table holds roughly 76,000 clones, around three quarters found once. The sample consisted of PBMCs. The receptor source for this set is a man aged 25 to 45 in good health and CMV-seronegative.

J is TRBJ1-2 and V is TRBV29-1; maybe TRBD1 (5 bases). The V gene lost 7 bases and the J gene lost 0 bases, with 6 bases spanning the gap. The CDR3 spans 11 residues. Germline assignment: CDR1 SQVTM and CDR2 ANQGSEA. CDR3 region: CSGGTNYGYTF. In DNA, the CDR3 is TGCAGCGGGGGCACTAACTATGGCTACACCTTC.

J is TRBJ2-2 and V is TRBV9; unclear D gene. The CDR3 contains 14 residues. Germline lookup yields CDR1 SGDLS and CDR2 YYNGEE. V was pared by 0 bases and J by 4 bases, with 7 bases between. DNA of the CDR3: TGTGCCAGCAGCGTAGATCTTCTCACCGGGGAGCTGTTTTTT. The encoded protein is CASSVDLLTGELFF. The variable domain in full, completed from reference TRBV9 and TRBJ2-2, reads DSGVTQTPKHLITATGQRVTLRCSPRSGDLSVYWYQQSLDQGLQFLIQYYNGEERAKGNILERFSAQQFPDLHSELNLSSLELGDSALYFCASSVDLLTGELFFGEGSRLTVL.